The clone carrying this T cell receptor beta chain has ten or more counts. Its antigen is not identified. The genomic DNA TCR beta CDR3 region underwent two rounds of multiplex PCR. First-round PCR amplification was performed with primers specific to each TRBV and TRBJ gene. TCRdb reprocessed the multiplex PCR reads via MiXCR and lists one record per CDR3 protein. The data contain tens of thousands of distinct CDR3 sequences, about 34% of them singletons. This CDR3 has 15 residues. Deletions cut 4 bases from V and 1 base from J, with 14 bases between. Germline assignment: CDR1 MDHEN and CDR2 SYDVKM. The entry originates in a study of prognosis after radiotherapy for stage I lung cancer. Study-level results: There was a fall in unique TCR clone counts after stereotactic body radiation therapy, median around 9,500 versus 6,500. It was in patients who developed distant metastases that Shannon entropy after stereotactic body radiation therapy was lower. Differences in TRBV and TRBJ gene usage were reportedly observed between patients with and without metastases.

Peripheral blood samples of 5 to 6 milliliters were drawn at each of two time points. Here the sequenced sample was PBMCs, taken before or after stereotactic body radiation therapy (not recorded which). This sequence joins TRBV28 and TRBJ2-7; D might be TRBD1 or TRBD2, each matching 5 bases. The receptor's source is a donor over 45 with non-small cell lung cancer. Here the CDR3 DNA reads TGTGCCAGCAGTTACGGGACCGGAATGTCCTACGAGCAGTACTTC. This gives the protein CASSYGTGMSYEQYF.